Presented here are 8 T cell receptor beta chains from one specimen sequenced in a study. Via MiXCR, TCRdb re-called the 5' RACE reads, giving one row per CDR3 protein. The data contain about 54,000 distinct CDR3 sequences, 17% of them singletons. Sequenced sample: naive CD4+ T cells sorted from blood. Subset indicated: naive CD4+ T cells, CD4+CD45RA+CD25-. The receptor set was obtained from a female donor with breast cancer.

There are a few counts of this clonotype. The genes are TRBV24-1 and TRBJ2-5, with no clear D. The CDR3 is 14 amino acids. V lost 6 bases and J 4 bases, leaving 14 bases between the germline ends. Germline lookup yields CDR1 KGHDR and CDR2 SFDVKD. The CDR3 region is CATSLPGIGETQYF. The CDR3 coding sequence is TGTGCCACCAGTTTACCAGGAATCGGAGAGACCCAGTACTTC.

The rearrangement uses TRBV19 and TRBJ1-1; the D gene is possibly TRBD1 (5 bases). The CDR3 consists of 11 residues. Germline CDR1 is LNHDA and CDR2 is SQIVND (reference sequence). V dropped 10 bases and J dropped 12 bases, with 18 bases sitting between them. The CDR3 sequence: CATHLAGGTFF. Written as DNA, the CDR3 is TGTGCCACCCACCTAGCGGGGGGAACTTTCTTT.

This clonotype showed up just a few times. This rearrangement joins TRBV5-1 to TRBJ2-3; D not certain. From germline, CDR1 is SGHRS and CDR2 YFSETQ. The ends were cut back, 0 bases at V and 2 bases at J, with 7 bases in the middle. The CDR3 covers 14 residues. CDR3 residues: CASSLDGYTDTQYF. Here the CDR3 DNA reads TGCGCCAGCAGCTTGGACGGGTACACAGATACGCAGTATTTT.

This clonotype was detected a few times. Written as DNA, the CDR3 is TGTGCCAGCAGCTTAGCGGGAGGGCCGATCGGTGAGCAGTTCTTC. Its protein product is CASSLAGGPIGEQFF. The chain links TRBV7-2 to TRBJ2-1, with 7 bases fitting TRBD2. The V gene's germline CDR1 is SGHTA and CDR2 FQGNSA. The CDR3 covers 15 residues. The junction had 8 bases not matched to a gene; V was cut back by 0 bases and J by 9 bases.

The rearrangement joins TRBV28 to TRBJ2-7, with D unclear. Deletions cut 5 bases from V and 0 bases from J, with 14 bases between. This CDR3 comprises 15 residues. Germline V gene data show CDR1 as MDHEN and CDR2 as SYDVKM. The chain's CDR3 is CASSPPGLTSYEQYF. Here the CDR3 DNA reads TGTGCCAGCAGTCCTCCGGGCCTCACCTCCTACGAGCAGTACTTC.

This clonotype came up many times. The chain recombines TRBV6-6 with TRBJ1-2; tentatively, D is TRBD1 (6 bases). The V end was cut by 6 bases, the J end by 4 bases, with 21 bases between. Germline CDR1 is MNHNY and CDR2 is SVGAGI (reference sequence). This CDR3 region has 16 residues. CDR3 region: CASRPLRRTESYGYTF. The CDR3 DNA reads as TGTGCCAGCAGGCCACTTCGTCGGACAGAGAGCTATGGCTACACCTTC.

The CDR3 sequence: CASSLNGQDTEAFF. CDR3 DNA: TGTGCCAGCAGCTTAAATGGGCAAGACACTGAAGCTTTCTTT. The chain joins TRBV7-9 to TRBJ1-1; D is unclear. The germline gives CDR1 SEHNR, CDR2 FQNEAQ (reference sequence). V was clipped by 2 bases and J by 3 bases, with 10 bases between them. This CDR3 is 14 amino acids long.

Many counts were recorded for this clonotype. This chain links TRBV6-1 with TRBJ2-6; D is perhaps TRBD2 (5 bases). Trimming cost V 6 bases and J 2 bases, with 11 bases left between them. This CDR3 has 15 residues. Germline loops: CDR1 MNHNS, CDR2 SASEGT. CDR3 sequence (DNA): TGTGCCAGCAGGAAGGACGGGGCTGGGGCCAACGTCCTGACTTTC. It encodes CASRKDGAGANVLTF.